This T cell receptor (beta chain) is from a study of T cells in Graves' hyperthyroidism and ophthalmopathy. TCR beta CDR3 regions were amplified from RNA transcripts. Carried out on the TCR CDR3, a first-round RT-PCR used the HTBI primer set. TCRdb reprocessed the multiplex PCR reads with MiXCR, giving one entry per CDR3 protein. This repertoire shows around 570,000 distinct CDR3 sequences, nearly 20% found once; its top ten account for roughly 50%. Researchers barred patients who had uncontrolled infection, other autoimmune disease, pregnancy or lactation. The receptor was isolated from a man aged 35 to 55 with Graves' ophthalmopathy. Sequencing was performed on blood.

CDR3 protein: CASSTADIFYTDTQYF. The DNA of the CDR3 is TGTGCCAGTAGCACCGCGGACATTTTTTACACAGATACGCAGTATTTT. V is TRBV19 and J is TRBJ2-3; TRBD1 is a possible D gene (5 bases). Per the germline V gene, CDR1 is LNHDA and CDR2 is SQIVND (reference sequence). The CDR3 sequence is 16 residues long. V lost 6 bases and J 2 bases, leaving 18 bases between the germline ends.